This TCR beta chain was sequenced during a study of PD-L1 blockade in urothelial cancer. Study-level information: Patients' atezolizumab regimen, 1,200 mg intravenously every 3 weeks, began in 2014. Once treatment had started, blood was analyzed at 3 weeks (second dose) and again at 6 weeks. Counts from blood samples showed a median of roughly 150,000 T cells.

TCRdb's copy holds only in-frame clones and misses some; the assay was immunoSEQ multiplex PCR. The repertoire holds tens of thousands of clones, with 85% to 90% as singletons. Germline V CDR1 and CDR2: SGHTA, FQGNSA. Trimming took 1 base from V and 3 from J; bases not matched to a gene: 11. The CDR3 runs to 17 residues. Indicated time point: pretreatment peripheral blood. Enrolled patients showed locally advanced or metastatic urothelial carcinoma. The receptor's source is a man in his 60s with urothelial cancer. This chain uses TRBV7-2 with TRBJ2-7, with TRBD1 matching over 8 bases. The specimen comprised PBMCs, sampled around atezolizumab (anti-PD-L1) treatment. CDR3 DNA: TGTGCCAGCAGCTTAGTCGGCCAGGGGGCCGGTTACTACGAGCAGTACTTC. Amino acid sequence: CASSLVGQGAGYYEQYF.